One and the same sample provided the 27 T cell receptor beta chains below, sequenced in a study of OX40 agonist ivuxolimab in advanced cancers. Assay used: immunoSEQ multiplex PCR; TCRdb lists only in-frame clones, some missing. The sample has about 70,000 clones, about 81% seen once. The specimen comprised CD4+ or CD8+ T cells sorted from blood, sampled in a trial of the OX40 agonist ivuxolimab. The receptors come from an adult with an advanced solid tumor such as melanoma, head and neck, liver or kidney cancer.

This clone was seen a few times. The chain employs TRBV11-3 and TRBJ2-7; possible D gene TRBD2, 6 bases. V was pared by 6 bases and J by 1 base, with 13 bases between. The CDR3 spans 14 residues. The germline V gene has CDR1 SGHNT and CDR2 YENEEA. CDR3 sequence: CASSKGRGSYEQYF. The CDR3 coding sequence is TGTGCCAGCAGTAAAGGACGGGGGTCCTACGAGCAGTACTTC.

The chain combines TRBV7-8 with TRBJ1-1; D remains unclear. Trimming removed 3 bases from V and 1 base from J, with 6 bases in between. Per the germline V gene, CDR1 is SGHVS and CDR2 is FQNEAQ. The CDR3 totals 13 residues. DNA for the CDR3: TGTGCCAGCAGCTTTAGCACGAACACTGAAGCTTTCTTT. Protein: CASSFSTNTEAFF.

This clone was seen more than once but under ten times. The rearrangement joins TRBV7-2 to TRBJ2-1; D perhaps matches TRBD1 (5 bases). The CDR3 has 15 amino acids. Trimming shortened V by 1 base and J by 2 bases, and 9 bases separated the two germline ends. Germline V lookup: CDR1 SGHTA, CDR2 FQGNSA. The CDR3 nucleotides read TGTGCCAGCAGCTTAGGACAGCTTACCTACAATGAGCAGTTCTTC. Residues: CASSLGQLTYNEQFF.

The chain combines TRBV11-2 with TRBJ1-1; D perhaps matches TRBD1 (6 bases). Trimming took off 3 bases at V and 0 bases at J, with 11 bases between the two ends. Germline assignment: CDR1 SGHAT and CDR2 FQNNGV. CDR3 length equals 15 residues. CDR3 nucleotide sequence: TGTGCCAGCAGCTTTACCGGGACACTGAACACTGAAGCTTTCTTT. Residues: CASSFTGTLNTEAFF.

This chain connects TRBV5-1 to TRBJ2-2; tentative D call: TRBD2 (5 bases). CDR3 size: 18 residues. The germline CDR1 and CDR2 sequences are SGHRS and YFSETQ. Between the trimmed V and J ends, which lost 2 bases and 2 bases, there was a span of 19 bases. The CDR3 here is CASSFSWPGSTNTGELFF. DNA of the CDR3: TGCGCCAGCAGCTTTAGTTGGCCGGGGTCAACTAACACCGGGGAGCTGTTTTTT. The full variable domain, rest sourced from reference TRBV5-1 and TRBJ2-2, is KAGVTQTPRYLIKTRGQQVTLSCSPISGHRSVSWYQQTPGQGLQFLFEYFSETQRNKGNFPGRFSGRQFSNSRSEMNVSTLELGDSALYLCASSFSWPGSTNTGELFFGEGSRLTVL.

The J gene is TRBJ1-1, the V gene TRBV4-1; no clear D. Trimming removed 1 base at V and 1 base at J, with 10 bases between. CDR1 is MGHRA, CDR2 YSYEKL, per germline. The CDR3 runs to 15 residues. DNA of the CDR3: TGCGCCAGCAGCCAAGCTGGGGTCGGGAACACTGAAGCTTTCTTT. It codes for CASSQAGVGNTEAFF.

The CDR3, as DNA: TGCAGTGCCCGGGACACTGAAAAACTGTTTTTT. Its translation: CSARDTEKLFF. This chain joins TRBV20-1 and TRBJ1-4; D perhaps matches TRBD1 (6 bases). The CDR3 loop spans 11 amino acids. The germline V gene has CDR1 DFQATT and CDR2 SNEGSKA (reference sequence). Between the trimmed V and J ends, which lost 6 bases and 7 bases, there was a span of 9 bases.

A word on this clone: A read error may account for a junction end that differs from germline. The genes are TRBV7-7 and TRBJ2-3; TRBD2 aligns across 11 bases. Germline CDR1 is SSHAT and CDR2 is FNYEAQ (reference sequence). This CDR3 has 15 amino acids. CDR3 loop: CASSLAGGEGDTQYF. CDR3 nucleotides: TGTGCTAGCAGCTTAGCGGGGGGGGAGGGAGATACGCAGTATTTT.

This clone appeared a single time. This chain uses TRBV18 with TRBJ2-2, with D perhaps TRBD1 (8 bases). Germline V gene data show CDR1 as KGHSH and CDR2 as LQKENI. This CDR3 has 16 amino acids. Trimming took 3 bases from V and 5 from J, leaving 16 bases between them. CDR3 in DNA: TGTGCCAGCTCACCCCTTGGACAGGGAGGGACCGGGGAGCTGTTTTTT. Its translation is CASSPLGQGGTGELFF.

This chain links TRBV7-9 with TRBJ1-4, with D tentatively TRBD1 (5 bases). This CDR3 is built from 14 residues. Germline-derived CDR1 and CDR2 are SEHNR and FQNEAQ (reference sequence). Deletions cut 4 bases from V and 1 base from J, with 7 bases between. CDR3 loop: CASSSTETNEKLFF. The CDR3 region has the DNA TGTGCCAGCAGCTCGACAGAAACTAATGAAAAACTGTTTTTT.

The chain recombines TRBV7-8 with TRBJ2-1; D may be TRBD2 (6 bases). V was clipped by 1 base and J by 7 bases, with 11 bases between them. The length of the CDR3 is 14 residues. From germline, CDR1 is SGHVS and CDR2 FQNEAQ. The CDR3 reads CASSLGRLANEQFF. CDR3 DNA: TGTGCCAGCAGCTTAGGGCGCCTAGCGAATGAGCAGTTCTTC.

The chain has TRBV11-3 and TRBJ2-2; tentative D call: TRBD2 (7 bases). CDR1 is SGHNT and CDR2 is YENEEA in the germline V gene. Trimming removed 6 bases from V and 4 bases from J, with 21 bases in between. The CDR3 covers 17 residues. The CDR3 here is CASSLGAGGRSTGELFF. DNA for the CDR3: TGTGCCAGCAGTCTAGGGGCCGGGGGGCGTTCCACCGGGGAGCTGTTTTTT. Based on the CDR3 plus reference TRBV11-3 and TRBJ2-2, the full variable domain is EAGVVQSPRYKIIEKKQPVAFWCNPISGHNTLYWYLQNLGQGPELLIRYENEEAVDDSQLPKDRFSAERLKGVDSTLKIQPAELGDSAVYLCASSLGAGGRSTGELFFGEGSRLTVL.

This clone was seen a few times. The gene calls are TRBV7-2 and TRBJ1-5, with D possibly being TRBD1 (6 bases). CDR3 length: 14 residues. Between the trimmed V and J ends, which lost 5 bases and 3 bases, there was a span of 11 bases. Per germline, CDR1 SGHTA and CDR2 FQGNSA. DNA of the CDR3: TGTGCCAGCAGCCTCGGACAGTCCAATCAGCCCCAGCATTTT. Amino acids: CASSLGQSNQPQHF.

The CDR3 DNA reads as TGTGCCAGCAGCTTGGTGTCTAGCGACAATGAGCAGTTCTTC. Protein: CASSLVSSDNEQFF. This rearrangement joins TRBV5-8 to TRBJ2-1, with a weak D call TRBD2 (6 bases). Trimming removed 0 bases at V and 5 bases at J, with 9 bases between. This CDR3 contains 14 residues. CDR1 and CDR2 (germline): SGHTS, YDEGEE.

The genes are TRBV5-1 and TRBJ2-5; D not resolved. Trimming shortened V by 6 bases and J by 5 bases, and 5 bases separated the two germline ends. Germline V gene lookup returns CDR1 SGHRS and CDR2 YFSETQ. The CDR3 is 10 amino acids. The DNA for the CDR3 is TGCGCCAGCAAAGCGGAGACCCAGTACTTC. Translating it yields CASKAETQYF. Filled out from reference TRBV5-1 and TRBJ2-5, the complete variable domain reads KAGVTQTPRYLIKTRGQQVTLSCSPISGHRSVSWYQQTPGQGLQFLFEYFSETQRNKGNFPGRFSGRQFSNSRSEMNVSTLELGDSALYLCASKAETQYFGPGTRLLVL.

The CDR3 protein is CASSPATGSSYNEQFF. The CDR3 DNA follows: TGCGCCAGCAGCCCCGCAACAGGGAGCTCCTACAATGAGCAGTTCTTC. V gene TRBV4-3 combines with J gene TRBJ2-1, with D maybe TRBD1 (6 bases). CDR1 and CDR2 from the germline V gene are LGHNA and YSLEER. V was shortened by 4 bases and J by 0 bases, with 13 bases between the two germline ends. The CDR3 has 16 residues.

The V gene is TRBV5-8, the J gene TRBJ1-3; D perhaps matches TRBD1 (5 bases). The V gene's germline CDR1 is SGHTS and CDR2 YDEGEE. This CDR3 has 11 amino acids. Between the trimmed V and J ends, which lost 3 bases and 8 bases, there was a span of 6 bases. CDR3 amino acids: CASSWGDTIYF. The CDR3 bases are TGTGCCAGCAGCTGGGGGGACACCATATATTTT.

The V call is TRBV14, the J call TRBJ2-5, with D perhaps assigned TRBD1 or TRBD2 (5 bases each). Trimming took off 4 bases at V and 1 base at J, with 13 bases between the two ends. The CDR3 is 15 amino acids. CDR1 and CDR2 (germline): SGHDN, FVKESK. The CDR3 nucleotides are TGTGCCAGCAGCCCAACCCGGGGACCCCAAGAGACCCAGTACTTC. Amino acid sequence: CASSPTRGPQETQYF.

Of note for this clone: Other DNA sequences of this sample code for an identical CDR3. The J gene is TRBJ1-5, the V gene TRBV4-2; D ambiguous. V was trimmed by 1 base and J by 4 bases, leaving 8 bases between them. The length of the CDR3 is 14 residues. The germline CDR1 and CDR2 sequences are LGHNA and YNFKEQ. CDR3 nucleotides: TGTGCCAGCAGCCAAGGTGGCAGGAATCAGCCCCAGCATTTT. This sequence encodes CASSQGGRNQPQHF.

The chain links TRBV27 to TRBJ2-7; D not resolved. Germline CDR1 and CDR2: MNHEY and SMNVEV (reference sequence). CDR3 length: 13 residues. Between the trimmed V and J ends, which lost 5 bases and 0 bases, there was a span of 8 bases. For the CDR3, the DNA is TGTGCCAGCAGTGGGGAAAACTCCTACGAGCAGTACTTC. Translating gives CASSGENSYEQYF.

The chain carries TRBV5-1 and TRBJ2-3, with D perhaps given as TRBD1 or TRBD2 (5 bases each). In germline, CDR1 is SGHRS, CDR2 YFSETQ. This CDR3 contains 14 residues. V gave up 5 bases and J gave up 2 bases, with 12 bases separating them. CDR3 region: CASRVGEHTDTQYF. CDR3 sequence (DNA): TGCGCCAGCAGGGTGGGGGAGCACACAGATACGCAGTATTTT.

This clone was seen a single time. The chain couples TRBV27 to TRBJ2-2; D call uncertain. Trimming took off 2 bases at V and 8 bases at J, with 9 bases between the two ends. Germline-derived CDR1 and CDR2 are MNHEY and SMNVEV (reference sequence). This CDR3 comprises 13 residues. CDR3 region: CASSLILVGELFF. Here the CDR3 DNA reads TGTGCCAGCAGTTTAATATTGGTTGGGGAGCTGTTTTTT.

The chain is built from TRBV5-1 and TRBJ2-3, with 9 nucleotides matching TRBD2. The trim removed 2 bases at V and 3 bases at J, leaving 4 bases unmatched. This CDR3 contains 15 residues. The germline V gene encodes CDR1 SGHRS and CDR2 YFSETQ. CDR3 loop: CASSFRLAETDTQYF. DNA of the CDR3: TGCGCCAGCAGCTTCCGACTAGCGGAGACAGATACGCAGTATTTT.

The rearrangement links TRBV4-2 to TRBJ2-3, with D perhaps matching TRBD1 (5 bases). CDR3 length: 16 residues. Per the germline V gene, CDR1 is LGHNA and CDR2 is YNFKEQ. V was pared by 0 bases and J by 0 bases, with 10 bases between. The CDR3 region is CASSQDQDTSTDTQYF. In DNA form, the CDR3 reads TGTGCCAGCAGCCAAGATCAGGACACGAGCACAGATACGCAGTATTTT.

The CDR3 nucleotides are TGTGCCATCAGGGGGGGACTAGCGGGGACCTACGAGCAGTACTTC. It yields the protein CAIRGGLAGTYEQYF. This sequence joins TRBV10-3 and TRBJ2-7; TRBD2 matches at 13 bases. The junction had 4 bases not matched to a gene; V was cut back by 6 bases and J by 2 bases. The CDR3 consists of 15 residues. Per germline, CDR1 ENHRY and CDR2 SYGVKD.

Comments on this clone: This CDR3 is also generated by other DNA sequences in the sample. The V gene is TRBV9, the J gene TRBJ2-1; D is perhaps TRBD2 (5 bases). Trimming left V 0 bases short and J 4 bases short, with 8 bases between. This CDR3 comprises 14 residues. The germline CDR1 and CDR2 sequences are SGDLS and YYNGEE. The CDR3 reads CASSVAGSYNEQFF. The DNA of the CDR3 is TGTGCCAGCAGCGTAGCGGGGAGTTACAATGAGCAGTTCTTC.

This clone has only a few counts. The chain is built from TRBV5-1 and TRBJ2-3, with D maybe TRBD2 (5 bases). V was pared by 4 bases and J by 1 base, with 7 bases between. The V gene's germline CDR1 is SGHRS and CDR2 YFSETQ. The CDR3 is made up of 13 amino acids. The CDR3 DNA reads TGCGCCAGCAGCCCCGGGGGCACAGATACGCAGTATTTT. Its protein product is CASSPGGTDTQYF. The variable domain in full, with the rest retrieved from reference TRBV5-1 and TRBJ2-3, is KAGVTQTPRYLIKTRGQQVTLSCSPISGHRSVSWYQQTPGQGLQFLFEYFSETQRNKGNFPGRFSGRQFSNSRSEMNVSTLELGDSALYLCASSPGGTDTQYFGPGTRLTVL.